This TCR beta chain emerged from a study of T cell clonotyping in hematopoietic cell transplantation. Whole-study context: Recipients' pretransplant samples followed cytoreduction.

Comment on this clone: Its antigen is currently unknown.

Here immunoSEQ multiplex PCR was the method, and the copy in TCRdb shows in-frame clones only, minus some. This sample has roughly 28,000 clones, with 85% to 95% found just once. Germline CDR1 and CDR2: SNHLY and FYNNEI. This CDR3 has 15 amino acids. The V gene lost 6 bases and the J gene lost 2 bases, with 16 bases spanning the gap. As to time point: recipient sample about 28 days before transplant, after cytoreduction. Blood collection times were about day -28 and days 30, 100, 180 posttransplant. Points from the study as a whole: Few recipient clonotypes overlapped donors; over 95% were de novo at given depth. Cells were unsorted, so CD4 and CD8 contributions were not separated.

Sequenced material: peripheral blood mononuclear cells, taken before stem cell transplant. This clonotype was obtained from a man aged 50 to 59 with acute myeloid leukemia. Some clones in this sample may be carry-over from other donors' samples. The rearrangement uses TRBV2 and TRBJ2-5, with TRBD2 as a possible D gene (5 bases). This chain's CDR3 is CASRTGGTRQETQYF. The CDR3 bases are TGTGCCAGCAGGACCGGAGGAACCCGACAAGAGACCCAGTACTTC.